Each of the 2 T cell receptor beta chains below was sequenced from the same sample in a study of blood T cell repertoires in COVID-19. TCRdb keeps only in-frame clones here, not all; method: immunoSEQ multiplex PCR. The top ten hold roughly 8.1% of the sample, which has roughly 120,000 clones, roughly 82% seen once. The material sequenced was peripheral blood. The receptors derive from a woman aged 40 to 50 with acute or convalescent COVID-19.

This sequence joins TRBV5-1 and TRBJ1-3, with 8 bases aligning to TRBD1. With V trimmed by 5 bases and J by 0 bases, 7 bases remained unmatched. The CDR3 is made up of 16 amino acids. Germline assignment: CDR1 SGHRS and CDR2 YFSETQ. The CDR3 region has the DNA TGCGCCAGCAGTCCGACAGGGGCCCTCTCTGGAAACACCATATATTTT. Translated: CASSPTGALSGNTIYF.

In regard to this clone: This specimen includes other DNA sequences encoding the same CDR3. The chain couples TRBV6-5 to TRBJ2-7, with 10 positions matching TRBD1. CDR3 length: 14 residues. The germline gives CDR1 MNHEY, CDR2 SVGAGI. V trimming: 0 bases; J trimming: 4 bases; junction bases outside the gene matches: 0. In DNA, the CDR3 is TGTGCCAGCAGTTACTCGGGACAGGGGTACGAGCAGTACTTC. The encoded protein is CASSYSGQGYEQYF.